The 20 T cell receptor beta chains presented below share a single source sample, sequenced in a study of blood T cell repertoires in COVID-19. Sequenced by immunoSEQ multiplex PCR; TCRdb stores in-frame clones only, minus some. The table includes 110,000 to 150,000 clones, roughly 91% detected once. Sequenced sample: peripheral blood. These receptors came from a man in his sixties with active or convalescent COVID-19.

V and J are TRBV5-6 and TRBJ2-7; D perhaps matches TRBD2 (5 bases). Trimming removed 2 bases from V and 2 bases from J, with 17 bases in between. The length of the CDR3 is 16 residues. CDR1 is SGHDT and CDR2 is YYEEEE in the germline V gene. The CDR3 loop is CASSFLESAGAYEQYF. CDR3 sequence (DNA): TGTGCCAGCAGCTTTCTAGAATCGGCGGGTGCCTACGAGCAGTACTTC.

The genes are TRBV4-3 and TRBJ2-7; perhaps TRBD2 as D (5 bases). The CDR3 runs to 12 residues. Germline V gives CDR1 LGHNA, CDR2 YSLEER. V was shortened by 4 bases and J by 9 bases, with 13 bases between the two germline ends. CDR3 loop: CASSPEVEWQYF. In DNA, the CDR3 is TGCGCCAGCAGCCCGGAGGTGGAGTGGCAGTACTTC.

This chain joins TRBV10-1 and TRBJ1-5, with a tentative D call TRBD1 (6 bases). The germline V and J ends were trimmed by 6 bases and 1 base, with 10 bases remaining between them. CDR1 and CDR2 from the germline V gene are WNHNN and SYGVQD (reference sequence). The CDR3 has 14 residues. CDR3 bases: TGCGCCAGCAGGCCAGACAGGAGCAATCAGCCCCAGCATTTT. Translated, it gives CASRPDRSNQPQHF.

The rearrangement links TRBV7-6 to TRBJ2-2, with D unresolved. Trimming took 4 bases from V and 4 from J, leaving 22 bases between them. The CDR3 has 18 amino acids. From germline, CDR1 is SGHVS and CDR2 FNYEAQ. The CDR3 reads CASSWFSPNDGSTGELFF. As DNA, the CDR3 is TGTGCCAGCAGCTGGTTTAGCCCCAACGATGGTAGCACCGGGGAGCTGTTTTTT.

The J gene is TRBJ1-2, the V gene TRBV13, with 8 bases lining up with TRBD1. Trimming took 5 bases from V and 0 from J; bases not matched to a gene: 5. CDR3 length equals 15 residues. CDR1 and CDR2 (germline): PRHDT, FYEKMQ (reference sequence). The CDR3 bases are TGTGCCAGCAGCCCAGGGACAGGAGCTAACTATGGCTACACCTTC. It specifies CASSPGTGANYGYTF.

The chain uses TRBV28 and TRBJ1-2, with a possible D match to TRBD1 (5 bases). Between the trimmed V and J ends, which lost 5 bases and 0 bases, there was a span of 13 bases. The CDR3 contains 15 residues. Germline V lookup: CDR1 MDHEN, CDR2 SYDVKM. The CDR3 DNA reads TGTGCCAGCAGTGTAGGGGCGACAGCTAACTATGGCTACACCTTC. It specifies CASSVGATANYGYTF.

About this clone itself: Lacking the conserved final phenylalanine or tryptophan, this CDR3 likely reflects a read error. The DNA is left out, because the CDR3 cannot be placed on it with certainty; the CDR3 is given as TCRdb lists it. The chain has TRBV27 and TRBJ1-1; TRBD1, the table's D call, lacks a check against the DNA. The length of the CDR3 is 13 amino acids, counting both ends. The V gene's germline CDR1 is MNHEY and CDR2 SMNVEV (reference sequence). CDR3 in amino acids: CASRPWDRETQSL.

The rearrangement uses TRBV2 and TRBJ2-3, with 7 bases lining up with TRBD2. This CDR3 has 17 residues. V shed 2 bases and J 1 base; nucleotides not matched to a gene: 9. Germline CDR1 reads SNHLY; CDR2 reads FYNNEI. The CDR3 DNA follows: TGTGCCAGCAGTGAAAGCCAGCGGGGTCAAGGCACAGATACGCAGTATTTT. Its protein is CASSESQRGQGTDTQYF.

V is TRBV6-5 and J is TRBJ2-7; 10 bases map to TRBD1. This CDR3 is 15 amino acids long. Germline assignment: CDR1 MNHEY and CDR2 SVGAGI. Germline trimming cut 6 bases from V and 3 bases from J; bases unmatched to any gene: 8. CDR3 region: CASSDGGTGDYEQYF. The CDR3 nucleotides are TGTGCCAGCAGCGATGGTGGGACAGGGGACTACGAGCAGTACTTC.

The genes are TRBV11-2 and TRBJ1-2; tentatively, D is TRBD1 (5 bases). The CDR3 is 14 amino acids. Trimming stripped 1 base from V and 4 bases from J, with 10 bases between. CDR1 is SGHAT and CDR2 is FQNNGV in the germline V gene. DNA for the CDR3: TGTGCCAGCAGCTTAGGGGGCTCTAGCTATGGCTACACCTTC. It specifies CASSLGGSSYGYTF. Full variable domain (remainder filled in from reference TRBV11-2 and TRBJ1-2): EAGVAQSPRYKIIEKRQSVAFWCNPISGHATLYWYQQILGQGPKLLIQFQNNGVVDDSQLPKDRFSAERLKGVDSTLKIQPAKLEDSAVYLCASSLGGSSYGYTFGSGTRLTVV.

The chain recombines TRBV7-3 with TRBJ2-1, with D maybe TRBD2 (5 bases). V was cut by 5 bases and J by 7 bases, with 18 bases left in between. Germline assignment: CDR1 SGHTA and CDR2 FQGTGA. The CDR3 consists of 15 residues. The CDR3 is CASSPGSATTNEQFF. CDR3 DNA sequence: TGTGCCAGCAGCCCGGGGAGCGCCACTACAAATGAGCAGTTCTTC.

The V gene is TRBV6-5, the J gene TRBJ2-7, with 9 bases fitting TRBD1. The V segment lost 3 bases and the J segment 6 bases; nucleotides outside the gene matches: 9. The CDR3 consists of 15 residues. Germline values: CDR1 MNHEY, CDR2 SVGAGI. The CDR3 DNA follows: TGTGCCAGCAGTTATGGGACAGGGCCCTGGGGCGAGCAGTACTTC. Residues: CASSYGTGPWGEQYF.

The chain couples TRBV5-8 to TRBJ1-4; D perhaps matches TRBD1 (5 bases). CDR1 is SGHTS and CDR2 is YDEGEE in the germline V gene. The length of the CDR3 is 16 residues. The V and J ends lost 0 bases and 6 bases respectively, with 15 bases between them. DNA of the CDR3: TGTGCCAGCAGCTTGGAGCAGGGTATTTTGGATGAAAAACTGTTTTTT. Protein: CASSLEQGILDEKLFF.

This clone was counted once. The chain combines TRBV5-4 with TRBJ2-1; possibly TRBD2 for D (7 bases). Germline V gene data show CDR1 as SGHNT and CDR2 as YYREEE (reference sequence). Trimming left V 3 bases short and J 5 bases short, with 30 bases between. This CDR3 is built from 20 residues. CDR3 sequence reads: CASSSRKGGGIPHTDNEQFF. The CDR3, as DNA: TGTGCCAGCAGCTCGCGAAAGGGGGGGGGCATCCCGCATACGGACAATGAGCAGTTCTTC.

In nucleotides, the CDR3 is TGTGCCAGCAGCGGCCGGGACAGCATCACAGATACGCAGTATTTT. Translating gives CASSGRDSITDTQYF. The chain joins TRBV11-3 to TRBJ2-3; 7 positions agree with TRBD1. The CDR3 extends over 15 amino acids. Germline CDR1 and CDR2: SGHNT and YENEEA. V was pared by 5 bases and J by 2 bases, with 7 bases of the junction left unmatched. Based on the CDR3 plus reference TRBV11-3 and TRBJ2-3, the full variable domain is EAGVVQSPRYKIIEKKQPVAFWCNPISGHNTLYWYLQNLGQGPELLIRYENEEAVDDSQLPKDRFSAERLKGVDSTLKIQPAELGDSAVYLCASSGRDSITDTQYFGPGTRLTVL.

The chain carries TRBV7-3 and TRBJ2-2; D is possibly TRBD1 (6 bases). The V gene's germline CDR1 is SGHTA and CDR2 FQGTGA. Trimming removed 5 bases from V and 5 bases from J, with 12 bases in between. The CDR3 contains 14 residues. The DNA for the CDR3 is TGTGCCAGCAGCCCGACAGGTCCTACCGGGGAGCTGTTTTTT. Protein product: CASSPTGPTGELFF. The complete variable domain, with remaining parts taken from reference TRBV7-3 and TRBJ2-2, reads GAGVSQTPSNKVTEKGKYVELRCDPISGHTALYWYRQSLGQGPEFLIYFQGTGAADDSGLPNDRFFAVRPEGSVSTLKIQRTERGDSAVYLCASSPTGPTGELFFGEGSRLTVL.

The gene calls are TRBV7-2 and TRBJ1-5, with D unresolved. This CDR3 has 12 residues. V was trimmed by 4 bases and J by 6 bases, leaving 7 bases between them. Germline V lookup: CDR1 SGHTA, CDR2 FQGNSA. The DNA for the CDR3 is TGTGCCAGCAGCTCGCCCGGTCAGCCCCAGCATTTT. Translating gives CASSSPGQPQHF.

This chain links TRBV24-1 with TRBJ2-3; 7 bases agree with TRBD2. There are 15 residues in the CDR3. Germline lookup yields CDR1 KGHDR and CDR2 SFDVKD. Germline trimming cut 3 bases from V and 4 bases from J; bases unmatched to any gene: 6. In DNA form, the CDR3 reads TGTGCCACCAGTGATACAACTAGCGTCGCAGATACGCAGTATTTT. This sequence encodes CATSDTTSVADTQYF.

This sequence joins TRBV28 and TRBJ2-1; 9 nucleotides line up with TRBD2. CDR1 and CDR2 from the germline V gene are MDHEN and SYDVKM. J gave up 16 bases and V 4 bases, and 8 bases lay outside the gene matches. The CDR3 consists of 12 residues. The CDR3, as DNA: TGTGCCAGCAGTTCCTCCGGGACTAGCAACTTCTTC. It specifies CASSSSGTSNFF.

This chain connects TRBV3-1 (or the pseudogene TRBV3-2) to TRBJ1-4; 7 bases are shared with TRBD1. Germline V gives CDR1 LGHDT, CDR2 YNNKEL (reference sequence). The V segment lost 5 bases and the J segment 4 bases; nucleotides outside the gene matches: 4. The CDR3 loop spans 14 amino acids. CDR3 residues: CASSYRGYNEKLFF. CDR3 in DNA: TGTGCCAGCAGCTACAGGGGTTATAATGAAAAACTGTTTTTT.